This section outlines one T cell receptor beta chain sequence together with its context. Antigen: not known. There are 16 residues in the CDR3. From germline, CDR1 is MDHEN and CDR2 SYDVKM. V was pared by 6 bases and J by 5 bases, with 19 bases between. The protocol was immunoSEQ multiplex PCR, while the TCRdb copy is restricted to in-frame clones and leaves out a portion. The table includes some 2.3 million clones, 80% to 95% detected once. This record belongs to a study of shared clonotypes between healthy human individuals. Regarding the study as a whole: Clonotype sharing across donors was expected to vary with sequencing depth.

The chain combines TRBV28 with TRBJ1-4; D perhaps matches TRBD1 (5 bases). This TCR was recovered from a man between 18 and 29 years old in good health. Some clones in this sample may be carry-over from other donors' samples. The sequenced sample was naive CD4+ T cells from PBMCs. Subset denoted: CD45RA+ positively selected. In nucleotides, the CDR3 is TGTGCCAGCAGCGCCCGGGGGAGGGGAGTAAATGAAAAACTGTTTTTT. This gives the protein CASSARGRGVNEKLFF.